This T cell receptor beta chain comes out of a study of regulatory T cells in long-lasting Graves disease. The CDR3 consists of 14 residues. Trimming removed 1 base at V and 7 bases at J, with 10 bases between. Germline V CDR1 and CDR2: MNHNS, SASEGT. Combining iRepertoire HTBI primers with Arm-PCR of CDR3 regions, the authors built TCR beta libraries. As originally analysed: Across samples, 50 to 65 TRBV and some 15 TRBJ segments were found. TCRdb ran MiXCR on the multiplex PCR reads and lists one entry per CDR3 protein. These V and J calls rely on TCRdb rather than the paper's analysis. Of about 470,000 distinct CDR3 sequences listed, approximately 21% are singletons. This clonotype came up many times. Noted time point: persistent/refractory GD, antithyroid drugs over 5 years with positive TRAb. Isolated PBMC RNA provided the starting material for the TCR library.

This chain uses TRBV6-1 with TRBJ1-4; D may be TRBD1 (5 bases). Specimen: peripheral blood mononuclear cells (PBMCs), collected when the disease was refractory, from a patient treated with antithyroid drugs. The TCR comes from a female donor with Graves disease. As DNA, the CDR3 is TGTGCCAGCAGTGAAGGGGACGGAGTTGAAAAACTGTTTTTT. Its translation: CASSEGDGVEKLFF.